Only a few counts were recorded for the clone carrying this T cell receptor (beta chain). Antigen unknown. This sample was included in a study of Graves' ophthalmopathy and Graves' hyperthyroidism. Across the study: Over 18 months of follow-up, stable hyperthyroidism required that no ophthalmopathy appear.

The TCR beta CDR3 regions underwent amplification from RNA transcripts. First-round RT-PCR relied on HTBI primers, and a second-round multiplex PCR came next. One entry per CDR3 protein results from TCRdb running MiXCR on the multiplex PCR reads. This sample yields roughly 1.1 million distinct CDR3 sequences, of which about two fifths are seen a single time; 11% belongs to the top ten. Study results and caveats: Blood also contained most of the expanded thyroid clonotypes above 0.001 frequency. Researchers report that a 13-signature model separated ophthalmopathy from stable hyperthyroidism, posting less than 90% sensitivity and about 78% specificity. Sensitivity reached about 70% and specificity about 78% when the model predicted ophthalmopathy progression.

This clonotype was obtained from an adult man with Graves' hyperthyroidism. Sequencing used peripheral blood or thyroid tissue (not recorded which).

CDR3 DNA: TGTGCCAGCAGCTTAATGTTTCGTGTAGGCAATCAGCCCCAGCATTTT. Residues: CASSLMFRVGNQPQHF. The chain has TRBV5-5 and TRBJ1-5; D is undetermined. Trimming removed 2 bases from V and 2 bases from J, with 14 bases in between. Looked up from germline, CDR1 is SGHKS and CDR2 is YYEKEE (reference sequence). The CDR3 has 16 amino acids.